This T cell receptor (beta chain) was identified in a study of blood T cell repertoires in COVID-19. Study background: Acute and convalescent COVID-19 samples came from the United States, Italy and Spain.

As processed by the authors: Reference gene primer amplification yielded estimated nucleated cell counts. Assay used: immunoSEQ multiplex PCR; TCRdb lists only in-frame clones, some missing. The DNA was the basis for D and trimming; V, J and clone size are from that table. This table holds over 100,000 clones, 86% found once. Germline lookup yields CDR1 SQVTM and CDR2 ANQGSEA. CDR3 size: 12 residues. The ends were cut back, 3 bases at V and 9 bases at J, with 12 bases in the middle. V and J are TRBV29-1 and TRBJ2-1, with a possible D match to TRBD2 (6 bases). The origin of this receptor is a man aged 40-49 years with acute or convalescent COVID-19. What was sequenced was peripheral blood. The CDR3 nucleotides read TGCAGCGTTGATGACGGGACTCTTGAGCAGTTCTTC. The encoded protein is CSVDDGTLEQFF.